This T cell receptor (beta chain) was found in a study of naive and memory T cell subsets. The CDR3 sequence is 15 residues long. Trimming took 1 base from V and 0 from J, leaving 10 bases between them. The germline V gene has CDR1 SGHTA and CDR2 FQGNSA. The beta constant-region primer was an equimolar mix of two oligonucleotides covering TRBC1 and TRBC2. TCRdb re-called the UMI-ligation and nested PCR reads through MiXCR, storing one row per CDR3 protein. This sample has some 150,000 distinct CDR3 sequences; over 15% occur once, and the top ten carry more than 0.13%. The sequencing sample was made of naive CD4+ T cells from blood. The source of this sequence is a human donor in good health. V and J are TRBV7-2 and TRBJ2-7; D may be TRBD2 (6 bases). CDR3 sequence reads: CASSLVRGSSYEQYF. CDR3 nucleotide sequence: TGTGCCAGCAGCTTAGTACGGGGGAGCTCCTACGAGCAGTACTTC.